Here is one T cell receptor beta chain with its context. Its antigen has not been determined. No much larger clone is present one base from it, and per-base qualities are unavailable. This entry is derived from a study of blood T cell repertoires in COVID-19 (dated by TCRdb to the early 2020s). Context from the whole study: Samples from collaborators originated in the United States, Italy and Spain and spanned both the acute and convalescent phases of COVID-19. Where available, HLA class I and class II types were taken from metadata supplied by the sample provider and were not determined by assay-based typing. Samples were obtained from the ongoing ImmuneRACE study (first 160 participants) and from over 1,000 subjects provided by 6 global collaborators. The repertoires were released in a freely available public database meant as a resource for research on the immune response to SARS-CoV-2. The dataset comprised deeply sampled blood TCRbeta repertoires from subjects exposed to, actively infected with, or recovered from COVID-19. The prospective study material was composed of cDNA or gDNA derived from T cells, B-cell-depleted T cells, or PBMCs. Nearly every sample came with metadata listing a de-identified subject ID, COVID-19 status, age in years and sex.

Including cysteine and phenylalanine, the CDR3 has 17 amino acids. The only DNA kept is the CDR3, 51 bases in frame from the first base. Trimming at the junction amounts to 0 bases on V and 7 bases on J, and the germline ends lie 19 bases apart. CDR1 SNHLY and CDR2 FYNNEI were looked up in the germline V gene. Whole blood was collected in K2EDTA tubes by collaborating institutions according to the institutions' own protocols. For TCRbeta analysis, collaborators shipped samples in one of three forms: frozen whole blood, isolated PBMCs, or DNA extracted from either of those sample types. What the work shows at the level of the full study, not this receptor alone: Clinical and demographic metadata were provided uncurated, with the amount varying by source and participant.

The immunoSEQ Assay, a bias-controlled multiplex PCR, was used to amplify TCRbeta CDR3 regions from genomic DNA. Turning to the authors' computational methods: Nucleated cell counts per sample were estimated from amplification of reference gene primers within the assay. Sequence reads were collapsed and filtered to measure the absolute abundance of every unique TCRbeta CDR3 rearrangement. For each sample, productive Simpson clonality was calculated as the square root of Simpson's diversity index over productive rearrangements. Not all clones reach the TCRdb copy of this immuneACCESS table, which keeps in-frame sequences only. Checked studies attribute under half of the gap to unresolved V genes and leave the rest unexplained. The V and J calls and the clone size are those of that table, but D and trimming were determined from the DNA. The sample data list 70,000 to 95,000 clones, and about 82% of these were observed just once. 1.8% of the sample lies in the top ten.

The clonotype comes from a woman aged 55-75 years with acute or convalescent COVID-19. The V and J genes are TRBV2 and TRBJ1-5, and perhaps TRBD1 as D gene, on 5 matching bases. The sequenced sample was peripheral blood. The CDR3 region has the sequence CASSEAPGRKGIQPQHF. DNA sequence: TGTGCCAGCAGTGAAGCGCCGGGCAGGAAGGGGATACAGCCCCAGCATTTT.